A selection of T cell receptor beta chains follows, all from one sample in a study of blood T cell repertoires in COVID-19. Clones were read by immunoSEQ multiplex PCR, and TCRdb kept only the in-frame ones, dropping some. The sample lists tens of thousands of clones, around 88% occurring once. Sequencing was performed on peripheral blood. The source is a man aged 65 to 79 with acute or convalescent COVID-19. CDR3s include the opening cysteine and the closing phenylalanine or tryptophan. The order of the fields is J gene, V gene, D gene, clone size, CDR3 DNA, CDR3 protein. D genes are given only for firm matches. Rows give clone size only sometimes, using once, few, many, or a class for an expanded clone.

TRBJ2-1 | TRBV2 | TRBD2 | . | TGTGCCAGCCTATGGGGCGGGAGGAACGGGCGCAGGGAGGAGCAGTTCTTC | CASLWGGRNGRREEQFF
TRBJ1-6 | TRBV18 | . | . | TGTGCCAGCTCACCGCAGGGGTATAATTCACCCCTCCACTTT | CASSPQGYNSPLHF
TRBJ2-5 | TRBV28 | TRBD1 | once | TGTGCCAGCAGGAAAGAAGACAGGGTCAGGGAGACCCAGTACTTC | CASRKEDRVRETQYF
TRBJ1-1 | TRBV5-6 | . | . | TGTGCCAGCAGCTTGCAGGGAGGCAGGGAAGCTTTCTTT | CASSLQGGREAFF
TRBJ2-1 | TRBV21-1 | . | . | TGTGCCAGCAGCAAAGCGCTTCGGGGCGGGGGGTTTGAGCAGTTCTTC | CASSKALRGGGFEQFF
TRBJ2-2 | TRBV5-4 | . | . | TGTGCCAGCATGGGGGGTACCACGAACACCGGGGAGCTGTTTTTT | CASMGGTTNTGELFF
TRBJ2-7 | TRBV11-1 | TRBD1 | . | TGTGCCAGCAGCTTAGGCGCAGGGGGACACGAGCAGTACTTC | CASSLGAGGHEQYF
TRBJ2-3 | TRBV4-1 | TRBD2 | . | TGCGCCAGCAGCCCTCTAGCGGGAGAAGCAGATACGCAGTATTTT | CASSPLAGEADTQYF
TRBJ2-5 | TRBV6-2/TRBV6-3 | . | once | TGTGCCAGCAGTGCCGGAGGGATGTCCCAGTACTTC | CASSAGGMSQYF
TRBJ1-5 | TRBV6-5 | . | few | TGTGCCAGCAGCGGGGGATTACGCAATCAGCCCCAGCATTTT | CASSGGLRNQPQHF
TRBJ1-2 | TRBV3-1/TRBV3-2 | TRBD1 | . | TGTGCCAGCAGCCATCATACGGGACAGGGATTCTATGGCTACACCTTC | CASSHHTGQGFYGYTF
TRBJ2-5 | TRBV3-1/TRBV3-2 | TRBD2 | . | TGTGCCAGCAGCCAAGAGCTAGCGGGAGGAATACAAGAGACCCAGTACTTC | CASSQELAGGIQETQYF
TRBJ1-2 | TRBV28 | . | . | TGTGCCAGCAGTTTACGGGGGGCAACCTCTGGTGGCTACACCTTC | CASSLRGATSGGYTF
TRBJ2-7 | TRBV3-1/TRBV3-2 | . | . | TGTGCCAGCAGCCACAGCAGGTCCTACGAGCAGTACTTC | CASSHSRSYEQYF
TRBJ2-1 | TRBV5-6 | . | . | TGTGGTCGTCTAGCGGAGCAGTTCTTC | CGRLAEQFF
TRBJ1-5 | TRBV27 | TRBD1 | . | TGTGCCAGCAGGACAGGGGGCGCGGGCAATCAGCCCCAGCATTTT | CASRTGGAGNQPQHF
TRBJ1-2 | TRBV7-9 | . | . | TGTGCCAGCAGCTTAGGAGAGGATGGCTACACCTTC | CASSLGEDGYTF
TRBJ2-5 | TRBV19 | TRBD1 | . | TGTGCCAGTAGTCCAGGACAGGGGGTCGAGACCCAGTACTTC | CASSPGQGVETQYF
TRBJ2-1 | TRBV28 | . | . | TGTGCCAGCAGTCCCTTGGTCATCCGGGATTCCTACAATGAGCAGTTCTTC | CASSPLVIRDSYNEQFF
TRBJ2-5 | TRBV2 | . | . | TGTGCCAGCAGCTACTTAGGACTGGAAGAAGAGACCCAGTACTTC | CASSYLGLEEETQYF
TRBJ2-1 | TRBV5-4 | . | . | TGTGCCAGCAGCTCTCCGGGACTGGACCCAAGTGAGCAGTTCTTC | CASSSPGLDPSEQFF
TRBJ2-3 | TRBV27 | . | . | TGTGCCAGCAGTTTTCGGGAGCAGAATACGCAGTATTTT | CASSFREQNTQYF
TRBJ1-4 | TRBV4-3 | . | . | TGCGCCAGCAGCCAAGGGGCAGGGATATATGAAAAACTGTTTTTT | CASSQGAGIYEKLFF
TRBJ2-5 | TRBV6-5 | . | . | TGTGCCAGCAGTTACGGTGGGGGGGAGACCCAGTACTTC | CASSYGGGETQYF
TRBJ2-7 | TRBV7-9 | . | . | TGTGCCAGCAGCTTAAATTCCGGGACCTACGAGCAGTACTTC | CASSLNSGTYEQYF
TRBJ2-3 | TRBV4-3 | TRBD2 | . | TGCGCCAGCAGCCAAGTGGGCGGGAGAGGAGCAGATACGCAGTATTTT | CASSQVGGRGADTQYF
TRBJ2-1 | TRBV6-2/TRBV6-3 | TRBD1 | . | TGTGCCAGCAGCAAGACAGGGGGCCCTTACAATGAGCAGTTCTTC | CASSKTGGPYNEQFF
TRBJ1-1 | TRBV5-1 | TRBD1 | . | TGCGCCAGCAGCTCGTCACAGGGGGCCACTGAAGCTTTCTTT | CASSSSQGATEAFF
TRBJ1-1 | TRBV6-5 | . | . | TGTGCCAGCAGTTACGTCGGTGGCACTGAAGCTTTCTTT | CASSYVGGTEAFF
TRBJ2-7 | TRBV28 | . | . | TGTGCCAGCAGCTCCGTCGACTCTGGGTCCTACGAGCAGTACTTC | CASSSVDSGSYEQYF
TRBJ2-1 | TRBV5-1 | TRBD2 | . | TGCGCCAGCCGACCACTAGTCGAGGCGGGAGGCAATGAGCAGTTCTTC | CASRPLVEAGGNEQFF
TRBJ2-2 | TRBV28 | . | . | TGTGCCAGCATTTCCAGAAACACCGGGGAGCTGTTTTTT | CASISRNTGELFF
TRBJ2-3 | TRBV3-1/TRBV3-2 | . | . | TGTGCCAGCAGCCAAAATCGAGCGGTCACAGATACGCAGTATTTT | CASSQNRAVTDTQYF
TRBJ2-3 | TRBV4-2 | TRBD2 | few | TGTGCCAGCAGCACGACTAGCGGGAGACTAGATACGCAGTATTTT | CASSTTSGRLDTQYF
TRBJ2-5 | TRBV5-4 | . | . | TGTGCCAGCAGCCACGAGGGACACCGCCAAGAGACCCAGTACTTC | CASSHEGHRQETQYF
TRBJ1-1 | TRBV5-1 | TRBD1 | . | TGCGCCAGCAGCTTCGGACAGGCCGGGACGAACACTGAAGCTTTCTTT | CASSFGQAGTNTEAFF
TRBJ1-6 | TRBV3-1/TRBV3-2 | TRBD1 | . | TGTGCCAGCAGCCAAGGGGGACAGGGGGATATACTGTGCAATTCACCCCTCCACTTT | CASSQGGQGDILCNSPLHF
TRBJ1-6 | TRBV28 | TRBD1 | few | TGTGCCAGCAGTTACAGGGGAAATTCACCCCTCCACTTT | CASSYRGNSPLHF
TRBJ2-2 | TRBV6-6 | . | . | TGTGCCAGTGACTTTACAGGGTTCACCGGGGAGCTGTTTTTT | CASDFTGFTGELFF
TRBJ2-5 | TRBV7-2 | TRBD1 | . | TGTGCCAGCAGCTCTTCGGGACAGGGAACTCCCCAGTACTTC | CASSSSGQGTPQYF
TRBJ1-2 | TRBV19 | TRBD1 | . | TGTGCCAGTAGTGACGGACAGGGGGCGCATAGCTATGGCTACACCTTC | CASSDGQGAHSYGYTF
TRBJ2-7 | TRBV7-8 | TRBD1 | . | TGTGCCAGCAGCCCCCGACAGGGGGGGCCCTACGAGCAGTACTTC | CASSPRQGGPYEQYF
TRBJ1-3 | TRBV7-2 | . | . | TGTGCCAGCAGCGCCCGGACAGCTGGAAACACCATATATTTT | CASSARTAGNTIYF
TRBJ2-5 | TRBV19 | . | . | TGTGCCAGTAGTATAGTTCCACAGGAGACCCAGTACTTC | CASSIVPQETQYF
TRBJ1-2 | TRBV4-3 | TRBD1 | . | TGCGCCAGCAGCCAAGATCGAGGACAGGGCTATGGCTACACCTTC | CASSQDRGQGYGYTF
TRBJ1-6 | TRBV11-2 | TRBD1 | . | TGTGCCAGCAGCTTAGATCGGACAGGGAGGAATTCACCCCTCCACTTT | CASSLDRTGRNSPLHF
TRBJ2-2 | TRBV12-5 | TRBD2 | . | TGTGCTAGTGGTCCCGGGTTTAGCGGGAGGGTGGGAGGCACCGGGGAGCTGTTTTTT | CASGPGFSGRVGGTGELFF
TRBJ2-7 | TRBV14 | TRBD2 | . | TGTGCCAGCAGCCCTCGGGGGAGGGCACCCGAGCAGTACTTC | CASSPRGRAPEQYF
TRBJ2-3 | TRBV5-6 | TRBD1 | . | TGTGCCAGCAGCCCCGGACAGGGAGCAGATACGCAGTATTTT | CASSPGQGADTQYF
TRBJ2-1 | TRBV15 | . | . | TGTGCCACCAGCAGAGATCGGGACATATCCTACAATGAGCAGTTCTTC | CATSRDRDISYNEQFF
TRBJ2-5 | TRBV19 | TRBD2 | . | TGTGCCAGTAGTATAGGGTCTAGCGGGAGTGGGACCCAGTACTTC | CASSIGSSGSGTQYF
TRBJ1-5 | TRBV19 | TRBD1 | . | TGTGCCAGTGATGACAGGGGGCGCGTAAGGCCCCAGCATTTT | CASDDRGRVRPQHF
TRBJ2-5 | TRBV27 | . | . | TGTGCCAGCAGCCTGATCGGGACACCTGGGCCAGAGACCCAGTACTTC | CASSLIGTPGPETQYF
TRBJ2-5 | TRBV19 | . | once | TGTGCCAGTAGTATAGATCCGGATTCTCCCGGGGAGACCCAGTACTTC | CASSIDPDSPGETQYF
TRBJ2-3 | TRBV28 | . | . | TGTGCCAGCAGTCTTCTCTCGGGCACAGATACGCAGTATTTT | CASSLLSGTDTQYF
TRBJ2-3 | TRBV9 | TRBD2 | once | TGTGCCAGCAGCGTAGTGCCAGCGGGAGGGACGGGCACAGATACGCAGTATTTT | CASSVVPAGGTGTDTQYF
TRBJ2-7 | TRBV10-3 | TRBD2 | . | TGTGCCCCCCCCGGGGGGGCTAAATACGAGCAGTACTTC | CAPPGGAKYEQYF
TRBJ2-1 | TRBV28 | TRBD2 | . | TGTAAGTCGGGGGGGCACAATGAGCAGTTCTTC | CKSGGHNEQFF
TRBJ2-1 | TRBV7-9 | . | . | TGTGCCAGCAGCTTAGTGGCCAGCTACAATGAGCAGTTCTTC | CASSLVASYNEQFF
TRBJ2-2 | TRBV5-1 | TRBD2 | . | TGCGCCAGCAAACTAGCGGGAGTGGGCACCGGGGAGCTGTTTTTT | CASKLAGVGTGELFF